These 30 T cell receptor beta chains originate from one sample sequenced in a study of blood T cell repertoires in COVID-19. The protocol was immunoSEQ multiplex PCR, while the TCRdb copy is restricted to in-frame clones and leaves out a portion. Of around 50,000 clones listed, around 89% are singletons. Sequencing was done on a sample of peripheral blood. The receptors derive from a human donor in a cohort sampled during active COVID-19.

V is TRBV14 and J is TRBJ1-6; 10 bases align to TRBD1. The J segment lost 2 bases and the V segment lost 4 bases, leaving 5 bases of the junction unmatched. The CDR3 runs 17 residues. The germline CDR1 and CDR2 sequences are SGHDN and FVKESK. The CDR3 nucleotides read TGTGCCAGCAGCCGGGACAGGGGCCCCCCCTATAATTCACCCCTCCACTTT. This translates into CASSRDRGPPYNSPLHF.

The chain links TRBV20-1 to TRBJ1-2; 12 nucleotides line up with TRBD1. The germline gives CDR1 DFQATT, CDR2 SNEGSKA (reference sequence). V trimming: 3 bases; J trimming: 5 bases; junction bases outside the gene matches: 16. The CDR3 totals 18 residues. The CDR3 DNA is TGCAGTGCTAGTGAAACCCCGGGACAGGGGGCGCGCGGTTATGGCTACACCTTC. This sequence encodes CSASETPGQGARGYGYTF.

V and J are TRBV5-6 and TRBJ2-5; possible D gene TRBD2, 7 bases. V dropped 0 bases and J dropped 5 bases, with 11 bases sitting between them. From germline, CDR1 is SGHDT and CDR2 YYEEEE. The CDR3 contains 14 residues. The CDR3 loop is CASSLAGGGETQYF. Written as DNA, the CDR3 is TGTGCCAGCAGCTTGGCTGGGGGGGGCGAGACCCAGTACTTC.

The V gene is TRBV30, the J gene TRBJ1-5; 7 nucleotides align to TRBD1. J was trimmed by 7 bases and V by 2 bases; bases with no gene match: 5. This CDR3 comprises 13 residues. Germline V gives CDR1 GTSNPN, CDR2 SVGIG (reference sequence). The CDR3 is CAWSTAGGQPQHF. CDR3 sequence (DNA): TGTGCCTGGAGTACGGCAGGGGGGCAGCCCCAGCATTTT.

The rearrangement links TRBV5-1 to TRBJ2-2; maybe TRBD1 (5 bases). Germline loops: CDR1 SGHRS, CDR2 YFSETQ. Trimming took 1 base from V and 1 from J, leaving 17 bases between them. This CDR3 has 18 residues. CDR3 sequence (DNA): TGCGCCAGCAGCTTGAGGGGTACCAAGGTACGGAACACCGGGGAGCTGTTTTTT. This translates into CASSLRGTKVRNTGELFF.

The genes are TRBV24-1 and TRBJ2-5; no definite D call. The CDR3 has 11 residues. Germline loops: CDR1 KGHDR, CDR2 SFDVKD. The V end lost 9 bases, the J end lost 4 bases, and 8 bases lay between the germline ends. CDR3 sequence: CATPSTETQYF. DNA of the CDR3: TGTGCCACCCCAAGCACAGAGACCCAGTACTTC.

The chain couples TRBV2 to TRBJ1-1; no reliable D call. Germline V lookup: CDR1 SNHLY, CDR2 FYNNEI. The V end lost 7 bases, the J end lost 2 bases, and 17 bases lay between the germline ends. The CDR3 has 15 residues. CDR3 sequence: CASKKEGLINTEAFF. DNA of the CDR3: TGTGCCAGCAAAAAAGAGGGATTAATTAACACTGAAGCTTTCTTT.

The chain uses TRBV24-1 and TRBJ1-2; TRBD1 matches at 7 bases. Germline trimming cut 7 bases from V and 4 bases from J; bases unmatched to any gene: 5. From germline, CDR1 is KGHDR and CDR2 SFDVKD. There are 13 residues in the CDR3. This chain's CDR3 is CATSEGGGYGYTF. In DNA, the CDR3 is TGTGCCACCAGCGAAGGGGGCGGCTATGGCTACACCTTC.

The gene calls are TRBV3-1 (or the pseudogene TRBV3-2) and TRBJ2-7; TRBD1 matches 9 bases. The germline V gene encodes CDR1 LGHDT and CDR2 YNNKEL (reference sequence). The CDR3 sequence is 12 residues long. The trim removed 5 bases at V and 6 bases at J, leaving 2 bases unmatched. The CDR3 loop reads CASSGTGIEQYF. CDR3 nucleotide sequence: TGTGCCAGCAGCGGGACAGGGATCGAGCAGTACTTC.

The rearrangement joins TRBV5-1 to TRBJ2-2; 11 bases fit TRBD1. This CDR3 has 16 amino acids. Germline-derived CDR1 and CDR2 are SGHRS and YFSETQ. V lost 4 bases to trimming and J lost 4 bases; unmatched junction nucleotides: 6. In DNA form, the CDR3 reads TGCGCCAGCAGCAGGGGACAGGGGGTCTCCACCGGGGAGCTGTTTTTT. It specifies CASSRGQGVSTGELFF.

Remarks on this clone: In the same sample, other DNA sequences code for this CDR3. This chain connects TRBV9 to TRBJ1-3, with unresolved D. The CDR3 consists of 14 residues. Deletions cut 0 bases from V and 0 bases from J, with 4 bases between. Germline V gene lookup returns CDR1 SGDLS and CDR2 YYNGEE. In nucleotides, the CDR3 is TGTGCCAGCAGCGTAGGGGCCTCTGGAAACACCATATATTTT. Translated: CASSVGASGNTIYF.

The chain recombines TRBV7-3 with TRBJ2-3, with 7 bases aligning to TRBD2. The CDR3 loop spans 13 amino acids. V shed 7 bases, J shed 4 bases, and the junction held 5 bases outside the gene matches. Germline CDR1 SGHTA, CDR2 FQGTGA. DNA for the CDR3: TGTGCCAGCAAGCGGCGGGAGTCAGATACGCAGTATTTT. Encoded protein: CASKRRESDTQYF.

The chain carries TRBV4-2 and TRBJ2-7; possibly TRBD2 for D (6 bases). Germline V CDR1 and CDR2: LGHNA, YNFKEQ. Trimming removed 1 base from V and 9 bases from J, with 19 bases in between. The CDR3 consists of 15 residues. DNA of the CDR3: TGTGCCAGCAGCCAAGTAGGCGAACTAGCTAACGGGCAGTACTTC. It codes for CASSQVGELANGQYF.

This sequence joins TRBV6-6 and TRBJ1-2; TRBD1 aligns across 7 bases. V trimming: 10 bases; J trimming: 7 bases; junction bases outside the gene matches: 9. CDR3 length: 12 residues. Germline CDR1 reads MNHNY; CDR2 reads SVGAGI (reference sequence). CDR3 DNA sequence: TGTGCCACCACACCCCAGGGGGGTGGCTACACCTTC. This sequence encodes CATTPQGGGYTF.

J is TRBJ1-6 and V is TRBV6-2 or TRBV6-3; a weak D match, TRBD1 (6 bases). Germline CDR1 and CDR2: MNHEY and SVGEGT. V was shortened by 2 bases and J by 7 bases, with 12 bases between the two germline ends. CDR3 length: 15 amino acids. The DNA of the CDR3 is TGTGCCAGCAGTTACGCTCGTGACAGGAATTCACCCCTCCACTTT. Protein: CASSYARDRNSPLHF.

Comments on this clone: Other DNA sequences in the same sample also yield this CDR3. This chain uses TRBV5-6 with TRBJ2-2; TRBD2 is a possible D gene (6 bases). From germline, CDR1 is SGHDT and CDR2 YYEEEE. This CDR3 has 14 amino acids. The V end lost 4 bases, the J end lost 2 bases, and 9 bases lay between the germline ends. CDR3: CASSPTRNTGELFF. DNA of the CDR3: TGTGCCAGCAGCCCGACTAGAAACACCGGGGAGCTGTTTTTT.

The CDR3 is CASSPLGQGYGYTF. CDR3 nucleotides: TGTGCCAGCAGTCCCCTCGGACAGGGCTATGGCTACACCTTC. This chain connects TRBV6-2 or TRBV6-3 to TRBJ1-2, with 8 bases matching TRBD1. V shed 5 bases, J shed 4 bases, and the junction held 6 bases outside the gene matches. This CDR3 is built from 14 residues. Germline V gene sequence: CDR1 MNHEY, CDR2 SVGEGT.

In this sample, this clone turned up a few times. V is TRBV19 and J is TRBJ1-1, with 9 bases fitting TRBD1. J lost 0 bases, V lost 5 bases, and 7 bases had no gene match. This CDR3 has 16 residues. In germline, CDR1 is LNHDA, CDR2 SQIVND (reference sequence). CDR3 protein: CASSPPGQGLNTEAFF. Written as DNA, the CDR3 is TGTGCCAGTAGTCCTCCGGGACAGGGATTGAACACTGAAGCTTTCTTT.

The CDR3 region is CASSRLPGLGRWEQYF. CDR3 nucleotides: TGTGCCAGCAGCCGACTGCCGGGACTAGGTCGTTGGGAGCAGTACTTC. This sequence joins TRBV3-1 (or the pseudogene TRBV3-2) and TRBJ2-7; 8 bases are shared with TRBD2. The V gene end was trimmed by 4 bases and the J gene end by 7 bases; junction bases not matched to a gene: 15. The CDR3 contains 16 residues. Per germline, CDR1 LGHDT and CDR2 YNNKEL (reference sequence).

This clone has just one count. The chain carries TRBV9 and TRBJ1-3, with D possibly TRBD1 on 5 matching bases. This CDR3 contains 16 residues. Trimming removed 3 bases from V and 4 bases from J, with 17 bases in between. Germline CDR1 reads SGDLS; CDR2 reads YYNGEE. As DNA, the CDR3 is TGTGCCAGCAGCGAAGGGTCACAGGCAACGGGAAACACCATATATTTT. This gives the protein CASSEGSQATGNTIYF.

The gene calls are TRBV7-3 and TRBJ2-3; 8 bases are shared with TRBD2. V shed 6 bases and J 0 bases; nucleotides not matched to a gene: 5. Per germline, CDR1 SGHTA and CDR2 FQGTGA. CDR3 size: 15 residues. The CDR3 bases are TGTGCCAGCAGGTCTCGGGAGGGGAGCACAGATACGCAGTATTTT. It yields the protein CASRSREGSTDTQYF.

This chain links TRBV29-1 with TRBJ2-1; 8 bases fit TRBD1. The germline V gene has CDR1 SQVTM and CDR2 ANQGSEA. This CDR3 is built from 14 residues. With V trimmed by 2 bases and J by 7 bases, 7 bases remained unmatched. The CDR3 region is CSVEKAGGRNEQFF. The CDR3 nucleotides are TGCAGCGTTGAAAAGGCAGGGGGCCGGAATGAGCAGTTCTTC.

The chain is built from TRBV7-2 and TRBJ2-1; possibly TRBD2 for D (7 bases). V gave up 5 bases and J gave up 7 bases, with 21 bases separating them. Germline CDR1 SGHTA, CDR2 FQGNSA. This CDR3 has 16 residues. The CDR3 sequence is CASSTRRGAGMNEQFF. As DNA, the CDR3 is TGTGCCAGCAGCACGCGCCGGGGGGCAGGAATGAATGAGCAGTTCTTC.

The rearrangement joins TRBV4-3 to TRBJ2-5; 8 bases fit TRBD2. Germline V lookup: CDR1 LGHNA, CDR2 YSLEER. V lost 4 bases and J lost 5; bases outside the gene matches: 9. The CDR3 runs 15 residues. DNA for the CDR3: TGCGCCAGCAGCCTCCATCGCAAGCGGGGGGAGACCCAGTACTTC. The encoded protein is CASSLHRKRGETQYF.

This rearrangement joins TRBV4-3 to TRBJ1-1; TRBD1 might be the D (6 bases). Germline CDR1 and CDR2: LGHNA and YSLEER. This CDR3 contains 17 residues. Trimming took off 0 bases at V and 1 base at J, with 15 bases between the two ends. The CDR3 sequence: CASSQDEQGSSNTEAFF. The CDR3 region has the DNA TGCGCCAGCAGCCAAGATGAACAGGGTTCGTCGAACACTGAAGCTTTCTTT.

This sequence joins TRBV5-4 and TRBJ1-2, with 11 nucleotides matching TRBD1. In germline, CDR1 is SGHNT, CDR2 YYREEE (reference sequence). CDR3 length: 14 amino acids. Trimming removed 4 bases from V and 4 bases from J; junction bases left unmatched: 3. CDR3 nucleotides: TGTGCCAGCAGCCGGGACAGGGGGGTCTATGGCTACACCTTC. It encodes CASSRDRGVYGYTF.

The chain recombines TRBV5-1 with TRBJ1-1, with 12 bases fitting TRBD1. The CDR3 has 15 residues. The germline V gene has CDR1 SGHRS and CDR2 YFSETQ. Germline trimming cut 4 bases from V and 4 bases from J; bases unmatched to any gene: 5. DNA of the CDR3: TGCGCCAGCAGCAAACGGGACAGGGGGCGCACTGAAGCTTTCTTT. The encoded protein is CASSKRDRGRTEAFF. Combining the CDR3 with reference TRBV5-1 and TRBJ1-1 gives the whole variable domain KAGVTQTPRYLIKTRGQQVTLSCSPISGHRSVSWYQQTPGQGLQFLFEYFSETQRNKGNFPGRFSGRQFSNSRSEMNVSTLELGDSALYLCASSKRDRGRTEAFFGQGTRLTVV.

The CDR3 DNA sequence: TGTGCCAGCAGCCGGCGGGCCGGCACAGATACGCAGTATTTT. As protein: CASSRRAGTDTQYF. This chain connects TRBV5-6 to TRBJ2-3; a possible D gene is TRBD2 (5 bases). The CDR3 consists of 14 residues. CDR1 and CDR2 (germline): SGHDT, YYEEEE. The germline V and J ends were trimmed by 4 bases and 1 base, with 10 bases remaining between them. Looking up the rest from reference TRBV5-6 and TRBJ2-3 gives the full variable domain: DAGVTQSPTHLIKTRGQQVTLRCSPKSGHDTVSWYQQALGQGPQFIFQYYEEEERQRGNFPDRFSGHQFPNYSSELNVNALLLGDSALYLCASSRRAGTDTQYFGPGTRLTVL.

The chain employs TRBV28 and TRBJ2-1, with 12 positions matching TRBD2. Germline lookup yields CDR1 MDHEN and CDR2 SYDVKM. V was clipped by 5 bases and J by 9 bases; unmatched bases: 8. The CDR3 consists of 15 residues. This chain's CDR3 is CASSRGLAGPREQFF. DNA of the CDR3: TGTGCCAGCAGTCGGGGACTAGCGGGTCCCCGTGAGCAGTTCTTC.

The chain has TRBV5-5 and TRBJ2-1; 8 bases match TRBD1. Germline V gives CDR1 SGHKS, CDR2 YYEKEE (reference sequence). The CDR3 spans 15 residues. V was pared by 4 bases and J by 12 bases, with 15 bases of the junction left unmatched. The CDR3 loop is CASSPRTGNIPLQFF. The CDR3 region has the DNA TGTGCCAGCAGCCCAAGGACAGGGAACATCCCGCTGCAGTTCTTC.